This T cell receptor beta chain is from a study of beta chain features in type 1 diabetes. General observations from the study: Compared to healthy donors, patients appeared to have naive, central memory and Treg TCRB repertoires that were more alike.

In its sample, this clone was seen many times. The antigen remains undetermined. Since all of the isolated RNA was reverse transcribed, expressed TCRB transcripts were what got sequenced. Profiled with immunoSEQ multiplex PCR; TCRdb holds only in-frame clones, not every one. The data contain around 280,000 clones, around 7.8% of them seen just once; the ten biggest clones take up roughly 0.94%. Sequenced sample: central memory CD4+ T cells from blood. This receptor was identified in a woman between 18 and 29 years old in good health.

The CDR3 region is CASSQRRQQYAKLDEQFF. The CDR3 DNA reads TGTGCCAGCAGCCAAAGGCGGCAACAGTACGCCAAGCTAGATGAGCAGTTCTTC. The chain recombines TRBV14 with TRBJ2-1; D remains ambiguous. Trimming took 2 bases from V and 8 from J, leaving 25 bases between them. The CDR3 has 18 residues. Germline V gene sequence: CDR1 SGHDN, CDR2 FVKESK.